This TCR beta chain came from a study of blood T cells in healthy people across ages. Turning to this clonotype: The antigen is unknown.

For every donor, a draw yielded ten milliliters of peripheral blood. In germline, CDR1 is SGHTA, CDR2 FQGNSA. V lost 3 bases to trimming and J lost 6 bases; unmatched junction nucleotides: 26. The CDR3 has 21 amino acids. Study-level findings and limits: Since the PBMCs were unsorted, naive and antigen-experienced cells could not be conclusively compared. Relative to aged donors, long-lived donors carried more naive CD4+ cells and displayed higher diversity.

Next came a second PCR, run for about 6 to 12 cycles, which used a sample-barcoded 5' primer along with a J-beta primer mix. TCRdb redid the calling of the 5' RACE reads with MiXCR, one entry per CDR3 protein. The table includes fewer than 1,000,000 distinct CDR3 sequences, under 55% detected once. Sequencing was done on a sample of blood. The chain joins TRBV7-2 to TRBJ2-3, with TRBD2 matching over 8 bases. This receptor was obtained from a man between 60 and 70 years old in good health. In DNA, the CDR3 is TGTGCCAGCAGCTTCCGATCGTCGTCTATTTTAGCGGGGAGGAACCGGGATACGCAGTATTTT. It is translated as CASSFRSSSILAGRNRDTQYF.